Following are 25 T cell receptor beta chains from one sample sequenced in a study of control samples from healthy donors and cancer patients. Sequenced by immunoSEQ multiplex PCR; TCRdb stores in-frame clones only, minus some. Here the sample spans roughly 74,000 clones, around 94% being singletons. Sequences were obtained from blood. The source of these receptors is a woman aged 18-30 years in good health.

The chain is built from TRBV11-1 and TRBJ2-3; 7 positions agree with TRBD2. V trimming: 0 bases; J trimming: 1 base; junction bases outside the gene matches: 7. Germline V lookup: CDR1 SGHAT, CDR2 FQDESV (reference sequence). The CDR3 consists of 17 residues. Written as DNA, the CDR3 is TGTGCCAGCAGCTTAGCAGAGGCCCTAGCGGGCACAGATACGCAGTATTTT. Translation gives CASSLAEALAGTDTQYF.

This clone has only one observation. This CDR3 is CASSEDGFWDTQYF. The CDR3 DNA is TGTGCCAGCAGTGAAGATGGGTTTTGGGATACGCAGTATTTT. The chain uses TRBV6-1 and TRBJ2-3, with unresolved D. CDR1 MNHNS and CDR2 SASEGT come from the germline V gene. V was shortened by 1 base and J by 6 bases, with 11 bases between the two germline ends. This CDR3 has 14 residues.

The rearrangement uses TRBV7-3 and TRBJ1-6; possibly TRBD1 for D (6 bases). The V and J ends lost 4 bases and 14 bases respectively, with 27 bases between them. CDR1 SGHTA and CDR2 FQGTGA come from the germline V gene. There are 17 residues in the CDR3. CDR3 region: CASSSEGGHPSISTLHF. CDR3 sequence (DNA): TGTGCCAGCAGCTCAGAGGGGGGACACCCGTCAATATCAACCCTCCACTTT.

The chain joins TRBV28 to TRBJ2-7, with 8 nucleotides matching TRBD1. The CDR3 is 18 residues long. V gave up 6 bases and J gave up 1 base; unmatched junction bases: 17. Looked up from germline, CDR1 is MDHEN and CDR2 is SYDVKM. The CDR3, as DNA: TGTGCCAGCAGCTCTGCGGGCGGACAGGGTTTTTCTTCCTACGAGCAGTACTTC. It is translated as CASSSAGGQGFSSYEQYF.

This clone was picked up one time. The chain has TRBV28 and TRBJ2-7; D may be TRBD2 (6 bases). CDR3 length: 12 residues. Germline CDR1 is MDHEN and CDR2 is SYDVKM. Trimming took off 4 bases at V and 4 bases at J, with 8 bases between the two ends. CDR3 nucleotides: TGTGCCAGCAGTTCGGACTATTACGAGCAGTACTTC. The encoded protein is CASSSDYYEQYF.

This clone has just one count. The chain joins TRBV7-7 to TRBJ2-2; no clear D. Trimming stripped 5 bases from V and 1 base from J, with 2 bases between. Germline V gene lookup returns CDR1 SSHAT and CDR2 FNYEAQ (reference sequence). This CDR3 contains 12 residues. This CDR3 reads CASSLNTGELFF. The DNA for the CDR3 is TGTGCCAGCAGCCTGAACACCGGGGAGCTGTTTTTT.

This chain connects TRBV20-1 to TRBJ1-2, with unresolved D. The germline gives CDR1 DFQATT, CDR2 SNEGSKA (reference sequence). The length of the CDR3 is 10 residues. V gave up 3 bases and J gave up 8 bases, with 7 bases separating them. This CDR3 is CSASGGGYTF. Written as DNA, the CDR3 is TGCAGTGCTAGTGGAGGAGGCTACACCTTC.

CDR3 amino acids: CASSFRGQNTEAFF. CDR3 in DNA: TGCGCCAGCAGCTTCAGGGGACAGAACACTGAAGCTTTCTTT. The chain employs TRBV5-1 and TRBJ1-1; tentative D call: TRBD1 (6 bases). The V end was cut by 2 bases, the J end by 1 base, with 9 bases between. CDR3 length equals 14 residues. Germline values: CDR1 SGHRS, CDR2 YFSETQ.

Notes on this clone: Other DNA sequences of this sample code for an identical CDR3. J is TRBJ2-5 and V is TRBV3-1 (or the pseudogene TRBV3-2), with D unresolved. Trimming stripped 4 bases from V and 2 bases from J, with 8 bases between. This CDR3 is 13 amino acids long. Germline CDR1 LGHDT, CDR2 YNNKEL (reference sequence). In DNA form, the CDR3 reads TGTGCCAGCAGCCCCACCGGGCAAGAGACCCAGTACTTC. It encodes CASSPTGQETQYF.

The J gene is TRBJ2-5, the V gene TRBV3-1 (or the pseudogene TRBV3-2); D is perhaps TRBD1 (6 bases). The CDR3 is made up of 15 amino acids. Germline values: CDR1 LGHDT, CDR2 YNNKEL (reference sequence). The V end lost 1 base, the J end lost 2 bases, and 11 bases lay between the germline ends. The DNA for the CDR3 is TGTGCCAGCAGCCAAGTCAGGGGAAAACAAGAGACCCAGTACTTC. Translating gives CASSQVRGKQETQYF.

The CDR3 DNA is TGTGCCAGCAGCACGGGACTAGCGGGAGGGGGCTACAATGAGCAGTTCTTC. Translation gives CASSTGLAGGGYNEQFF. This sequence joins TRBV28 and TRBJ2-1; TRBD2 agrees at 16 bases. Trimming at V came to 6 bases and at J to 3 bases, leaving 5 bases not matched to a gene. Per the germline V gene, CDR1 is MDHEN and CDR2 is SYDVKM. The CDR3 is made up of 17 amino acids. The whole variable domain, filled in from reference TRBV28 and TRBJ2-1, reads DVKVTQSSRYLVKRTGEKVFLECVQDMDHENMFWYRQDPGLGLRLIYFSYDVKMKEKGDIPEGYSVSREKKERFSLILESASTNQTSMYLCASSTGLAGGGYNEQFFGPGTRLTVL.

This chain joins TRBV20-1 and TRBJ1-6, with D possibly matching TRBD1 (5 bases). This CDR3 has 13 amino acids. Germline V gives CDR1 DFQATT, CDR2 SNEGSKA (reference sequence). V lost 3 bases and J 5 bases, leaving 8 bases between the germline ends. The CDR3 loop reads CSASSGNNSPLHF. The CDR3 region has the DNA TGCAGTGCTAGTTCAGGGAATAATTCACCCCTCCACTTT.

J is TRBJ1-1 and V is TRBV12-3 or TRBV12-4; D is undetermined. CDR3 size: 13 residues. Trimming removed 8 bases at V and 9 bases at J, with 19 bases between. The CDR3 DNA reads as TGTGCCAGCTTTGGAGCCCCCCGGGTGCAAGCTTTCTTT. Protein product: CASFGAPRVQAFF.

This rearrangement joins TRBV19 to TRBJ1-4; 7 bases fit TRBD1. There are 17 residues in the CDR3. Germline values: CDR1 LNHDA, CDR2 SQIVND (reference sequence). V trimming: 6 bases; J trimming: 5 bases; junction bases outside the gene matches: 15. The chain's CDR3 is CASRNLLETGINEKLFF. In nucleotides, the CDR3 is TGTGCCAGTAGAAACCTCTTGGAGACAGGGATCAATGAAAAACTGTTTTTT.

V and J are TRBV28 and TRBJ2-7; 8 bases fit TRBD2. Trimming at V came to 3 bases and at J to 3 bases, leaving 13 bases not matched to a gene. Per the germline V gene, CDR1 is MDHEN and CDR2 is SYDVKM. The CDR3 sequence is 17 residues long. CDR3 in DNA: TGTGCCAGCAGTTTGGGGGCGGGAGGAGGCGGGTTCTACGAGCAGTACTTC. Protein: CASSLGAGGGGFYEQYF.

V and J are TRBV6-1 and TRBJ1-4; TRBD1 matches at 10 bases. The CDR3 loop spans 17 amino acids. Germline assignment: CDR1 MNHNS and CDR2 SASEGT. V lost 1 base and J lost 10; bases outside the gene matches: 12. CDR3 sequence reads: CASSEVETGGGRRKLFF. The CDR3 nucleotides are TGTGCCAGCAGTGAAGTGGAGACAGGGGGCGGTAGGCGAAAACTGTTTTTT.

The chain links TRBV14 to TRBJ2-5, with D perhaps matching TRBD2 (6 bases). V lost 2 bases, J lost 1 base, and 11 bases lay in between. This CDR3 spans 15 amino acids. CDR1 and CDR2 from the germline V gene are SGHDN and FVKESK. The CDR3 loop reads CASSQMGGLQETQYF. The CDR3 DNA reads TGTGCCAGCAGCCAAATGGGGGGACTCCAAGAGACCCAGTACTTC.

CDR3 sequence reads: CASSYSGGGGQPQHF. The CDR3 region has the DNA TGTGCCAGCAGTTACTCCGGGGGGGGCGGTCAGCCCCAGCATTTT. This chain connects TRBV6-2 or TRBV6-3 to TRBJ1-5, with a possible D match to TRBD1 (6 bases). Trimming cost V 0 bases and J 6 bases, with 12 bases left between them. Germline V gene sequence: CDR1 MNHEY, CDR2 SVGEGT. The length of the CDR3 is 15 residues.

V and J are TRBV9 and TRBJ2-4; D is possibly TRBD1 (6 bases). Germline CDR1 reads SGDLS; CDR2 reads YYNGEE. Trimming stripped 1 base from V and 2 bases from J, with 10 bases between. The length of the CDR3 is 15 residues. CDR3 in DNA: TGTGCCAGCAGCGTATACGGGACACCCAAAAACATTCAGTACTTC. Translation: CASSVYGTPKNIQYF.

The J gene is TRBJ2-3, the V gene TRBV28, with 10 bases identical to TRBD2. The CDR3 is made up of 18 amino acids. The trim removed 3 bases at V and 3 bases at J, leaving 12 bases unmatched. The germline V gene encodes CDR1 MDHEN and CDR2 SYDVKM. For the CDR3, the DNA is TGTGCCAGCAGTTTTCTAGCGGGAGAGGGGTGGGCAACAGATACGCAGTATTTT. Protein product: CASSFLAGEGWATDTQYF.

V and J are TRBV28 and TRBJ1-2; D not resolved. CDR1 and CDR2 (germline): MDHEN, SYDVKM. The CDR3 is 14 amino acids. V was trimmed by 3 bases and J by 4 bases, leaving 12 bases between them. CDR3 bases: TGTGCCAGCAGTTTTCCCTCTCCGGCCTATGGCTACACCTTC. Amino acids: CASSFPSPAYGYTF.

The genes are TRBV4-3 and TRBJ2-1, with 7 bases fitting TRBD2. Germline loops: CDR1 LGHNA, CDR2 YSLEER. This CDR3 region has 16 residues. With V trimmed by 4 bases and J by 7 bases, 13 bases remained unmatched. DNA of the CDR3: TGCGCCAGCAGCCCGCACTCCCGGGACGGGGGGAATGAGCAGTTCTTC. This encodes CASSPHSRDGGNEQFF.

The V gene is TRBV29-1, the J gene TRBJ1-1, with D uncertain. This CDR3 has 13 amino acids. V lost 0 bases to trimming and J lost 11 bases, with 16 bases between them. Per germline, CDR1 SQVTM and CDR2 ANQGSEA. The CDR3 here is CSVEDRLKENAFF. The CDR3 nucleotides read TGCAGCGTTGAAGATCGTCTAAAGGAGAATGCTTTCTTT.

The chain joins TRBV5-6 to TRBJ2-7, with unresolved D. V dropped 1 base and J dropped 3 bases, with 14 bases sitting between them. CDR3 size: 15 residues. CDR1 and CDR2 from the germline V gene are SGHDT and YYEEEE. In DNA form, the CDR3 reads TGTGCCAGCAGCTTGACAGTTTTCCCTAGCTACGAGCAGTACTTC. As protein: CASSLTVFPSYEQYF.

Note on this clone: The sample holds other DNA sequences that translate to the same CDR3. The chain joins TRBV19 to TRBJ2-7; D gene unclear. The CDR3 contains 13 residues. Germline CDR1 and CDR2: LNHDA and SQIVND (reference sequence). V was trimmed by 3 bases and J by 0 bases, leaving 6 bases between them. CDR3 nucleotides: TGTGCCAGTAGTATCTCCCGCTCCTACGAGCAGTACTTC. Its protein product is CASSISRSYEQYF.